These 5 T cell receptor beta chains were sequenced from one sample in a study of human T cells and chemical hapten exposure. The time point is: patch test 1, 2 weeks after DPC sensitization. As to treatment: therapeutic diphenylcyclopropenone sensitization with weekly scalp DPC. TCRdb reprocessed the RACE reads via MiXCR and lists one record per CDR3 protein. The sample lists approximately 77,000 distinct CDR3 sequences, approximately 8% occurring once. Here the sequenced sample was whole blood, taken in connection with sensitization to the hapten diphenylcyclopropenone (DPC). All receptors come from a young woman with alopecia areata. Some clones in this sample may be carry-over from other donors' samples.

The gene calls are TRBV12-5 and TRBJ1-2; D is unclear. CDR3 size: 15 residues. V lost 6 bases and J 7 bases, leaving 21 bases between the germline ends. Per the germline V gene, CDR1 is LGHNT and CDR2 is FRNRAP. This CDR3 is CASGPTGGRTAGYTF. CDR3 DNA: TGTGCTAGTGGACCTACGGGAGGGAGGACGGCTGGCTACACCTTC.

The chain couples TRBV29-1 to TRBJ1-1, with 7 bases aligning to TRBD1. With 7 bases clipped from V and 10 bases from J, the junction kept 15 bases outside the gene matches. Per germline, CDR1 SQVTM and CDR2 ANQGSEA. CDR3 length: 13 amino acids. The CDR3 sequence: CSAHRQGGIAAFF. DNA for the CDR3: TGCAGCGCCCACAGGCAGGGGGGTATTGCAGCTTTCTTT.

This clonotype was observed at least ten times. The DNA of the CDR3 is TGCAGTGCTAGAGATCCCAGCTCCTTCCGCACAGATACGCAGTATTTT. Translation: CSARDPSSFRTDTQYF. The rearrangement joins TRBV20-1 to TRBJ2-3; D is undetermined. Germline V gene data show CDR1 as DFQATT and CDR2 as SNEGSKA (reference sequence). V lost 0 bases and J 1 base, leaving 14 bases between the germline ends. The CDR3 covers 16 residues.

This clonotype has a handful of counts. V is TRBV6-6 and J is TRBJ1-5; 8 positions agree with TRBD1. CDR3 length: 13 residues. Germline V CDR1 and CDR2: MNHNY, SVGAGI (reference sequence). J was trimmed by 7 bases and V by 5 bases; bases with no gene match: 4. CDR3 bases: TGTGCCAGCAGTCTACAGGGGGACCAGCCCCAGCATTTT. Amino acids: CASSLQGDQPQHF.

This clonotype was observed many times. In nucleotides, the CDR3 is TGTGCCTGCCATGCCCAACCCGGACAGGGGTCTTTTCAAAAACTGTTTTTT. It codes for CACHAQPGQGSFQKLFF. The rearrangement joins TRBV30 to TRBJ1-4; 9 positions agree with TRBD1. From germline, CDR1 is GTSNPN and CDR2 SVGIG (reference sequence). This CDR3 comprises 17 residues. The V and J ends lost 6 bases and 9 bases, in that order; junction bases with no gene match: 20.